The clone carrying this T cell receptor (beta chain) is deemed medium-sized. Its antigen is not known. Germline V gene lookup returns CDR1 SEHNR and CDR2 FQNEAQ (reference sequence). V was pared by 5 bases and J by 7 bases, with 14 bases of the junction left unmatched. This CDR3 spans 15 amino acids. This table comes from immunoSEQ multiplex PCR, and its TCRdb copy is limited to in-frame clones, with some not included. Of 90,000 to 130,000 clones listed, roughly 80% are singletons. This specimen comes from a study of T cell responses to AZD1222 COVID-19 vaccine. Looking at the study overall: Second-dose intervals of approximately 4 or approximately 12 weeks were pooled.

Whole-study findings and limits: In a largely white British group with more females than males, clonal diversity was possibly underestimated.

The TCR comes from an adult in good health. The specimen comprised peripheral blood, sampled on day 0 of AZD1222 vaccination. The chain is built from TRBV7-9 and TRBJ2-7, with 7 bases fitting TRBD1. This CDR3 reads CASSTATGPPGEQYF. CDR3 in DNA: TGTGCCAGCAGCACGGCGACAGGGCCTCCGGGAGAGCAGTACTTC.